The clone carrying this T cell receptor beta chain has just a few counts. The antigen remains undetermined. There were no recent acute infections or vaccinations among the donors, who were healthy HIV-negative adults. The assay was run at deep level. Genomic DNA of every subset was divided equally among multiple immunoSEQ plates. The table came from immunoSEQ multiplex PCR; TCRdb's copy has only in-frame clones and leaves some out. Counted here are about 1.1 million clones, roughly 77% occurring once; the ten biggest clones make up about 0.89%. CDR3 length equals 18 residues. The germline gives CDR1 KGHSH, CDR2 LQKENI. V lost 6 bases to trimming and J lost 0 bases; unmatched junction nucleotides: 13. The data belong to a study of shared clonotypes between healthy human individuals. Study outcomes and limitations: The researchers took only blood, and tissue repertoires probably look different.

This receptor was taken from a man younger than 30 in good health. Some clones in this sample may be carry-over from other donors' samples. Source material: memory CD4+ T cells from PBMCs. This sample's subset: CD45RA-negative fraction. The rearrangement joins TRBV18 to TRBJ1-2, with 10 positions matching TRBD1. CDR3 protein: CASSPTGGVVLANYGYTF. DNA of the CDR3: TGTGCCAGCTCCCCGACAGGGGGCGTCGTCCTAGCTAACTATGGCTACACCTTC. The full variable domain, in which reference TRBV18 and TRBJ1-2 provide the parts outside the CDR3, is NAGVMQNPRHLVRRRGQEARLRCSPMKGHSHVYWYRQLPEEGLKFMVYLQKENIIDESGMPKERFSAEFPKEGPSILRIQQVVRGDSAAYFCASSPTGGVVLANYGYTFGSGTRLTVV.